Described below is a single TCR beta chain sequence and its context. Trimming took 1 base from V and 8 from J, leaving 9 bases between them. This CDR3 is built from 13 residues. From germline, CDR1 is SEHNR and CDR2 FQNEAQ (reference sequence). The data were taken from a study of blood T cell repertoires in COVID-19. Overall study: Samples taken during acute and convalescent COVID-19 were collected in the United States, Italy and Spain. T cells, B-cell-depleted T cells, or PBMCs supplied cDNA or gDNA.

Original handling: Reference gene primer amplification in the assay estimated nucleated cell counts. Profiled with immunoSEQ multiplex PCR; TCRdb holds only in-frame clones, not every one. That table is the source of V, J and clone size, and D and trimming were worked out from the DNA. The sample shows 250,000 to 300,000 clones, 88% of them seen only once. Sequenced: peripheral blood. This receptor was obtained from a woman aged 40 to 49 who had recovered from COVID-19. The V and J genes are TRBV7-9 and TRBJ2-1; D unresolved. CDR3 DNA sequence: TGTGCCAGCAGCTTAGTAGGCCGGGATGAGCAGTTCTTC. This encodes CASSLVGRDEQFF.